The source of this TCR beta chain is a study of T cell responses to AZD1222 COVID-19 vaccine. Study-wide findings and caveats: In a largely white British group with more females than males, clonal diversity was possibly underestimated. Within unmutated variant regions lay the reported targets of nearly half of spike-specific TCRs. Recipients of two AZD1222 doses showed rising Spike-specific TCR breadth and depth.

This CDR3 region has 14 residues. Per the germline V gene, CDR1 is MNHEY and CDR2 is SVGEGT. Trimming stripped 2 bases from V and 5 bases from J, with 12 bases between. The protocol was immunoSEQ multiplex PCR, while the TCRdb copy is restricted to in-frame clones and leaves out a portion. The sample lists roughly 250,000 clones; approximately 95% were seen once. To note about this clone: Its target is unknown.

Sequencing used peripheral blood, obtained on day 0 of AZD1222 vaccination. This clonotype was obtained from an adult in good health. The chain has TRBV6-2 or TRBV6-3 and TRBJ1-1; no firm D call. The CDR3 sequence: CASSYRVPLTEAFF. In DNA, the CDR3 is TGTGCCAGCAGTTACCGTGTTCCCTTAACTGAAGCTTTCTTT.